This entry concerns a single T cell receptor (beta chain). This entry is derived from a study of blood T cell repertoires in COVID-19. In the study overall: Collection of acute and convalescent COVID-19 samples took place in the United States, Italy and Spain. PBMCs, B-cell-depleted T cells, or T cells were the source of the cDNA or gDNA that made up the material.

Repertoires were generated with immunoSEQ multiplex PCR, while TCRdb's copy carries only in-frame clones and drops some. The sample carries about 64,000 clones, just over 70% recorded once. Participants were placed into cohorts based on the clinical history they reported. Participants classified as exposed had met a COVID-19 case within 2 weeks before study entry. The receptor was isolated from a woman between 55 and 75 years old who had been exposed to COVID-19. Input material: PBMCs or T cells enriched from blood (not recorded which).

The CDR3 DNA follows: TGTGCCACCAGTGATCTAACTCAAGGGGCAGATACGCAGTATTTT. The encoded protein is CATSDLTQGADTQYF. The chain couples TRBV24-1 to TRBJ2-3; TRBD1 might be the D (5 bases). Germline CDR1 KGHDR, CDR2 SFDVKD. Deletions cut 3 bases from V and 4 bases from J, with 13 bases between. This CDR3 is built from 15 residues.